A selection of T cell receptor beta chains follows, all from one sample in a study of OX40 agonist ivuxolimab in advanced cancers. Libraries were prepared by immunoSEQ multiplex PCR; TCRdb keeps only in-frame clonotypes and omits some of them. The sample has about 84,000 clones; about 93% are singletons. Material: CD4+ or CD8+ T cells sorted from blood, obtained in a trial of the OX40 agonist ivuxolimab. The origin of the receptors is an adult with an advanced solid tumor such as melanoma, head and neck, liver or kidney cancer. CDR3s include the opening cysteine and the closing phenylalanine or tryptophan. The order of the fields is clone size, J gene, V gene, D gene, CDR3 DNA, CDR3 protein. D genes are given only for firm matches. Clone size is not always given. Where it is, it says once, few, many or a class for expanded clones.

clone_size: -
j_call: TRBJ2-5
v_call: TRBV11-2
d_call: TRBD1
cdr3_nt: TGTGCCAGCAGGGCAGGGGGCGAGAGGACCCAGTACTTC
cdr3_aa: CASRAGGERTQYF

clone_size: -
j_call: TRBJ2-5
v_call: TRBV5-5
d_call: -
cdr3_nt: TGTGCCAGCAGCTTCGCACTCTCTAAGGAGACCCAGTACTTC
cdr3_aa: CASSFALSKETQYF

clone_size: -
j_call: TRBJ2-2
v_call: TRBV2
d_call: -
cdr3_nt: TGTGCCAGCATCGGGACATCGAACACCGGGGAGCTGTTTTTT
cdr3_aa: CASIGTSNTGELFF

clone_size: -
j_call: TRBJ2-5
v_call: TRBV9
d_call: -
cdr3_nt: TGTGCCAGCAGCGTAGCTTCTACGGACCTTACCCAGTACTTC
cdr3_aa: CASSVASTDLTQYF

clone_size: -
j_call: TRBJ2-5
v_call: TRBV10-3
d_call: -
cdr3_nt: TGTGCCATCAAAGGGAGGGGGTACCAAGAGACCCAGTACTTC
cdr3_aa: CAIKGRGYQETQYF

clone_size: -
j_call: TRBJ2-3
v_call: TRBV7-9
d_call: -
cdr3_nt: TGTGCCAGCAGCTTAGCAGGCGCTACAGATACGCAGTATTTT
cdr3_aa: CASSLAGATDTQYF

clone_size: -
j_call: TRBJ2-5
v_call: TRBV7-9
d_call: -
cdr3_nt: TGTGCCAGCAGCTTAGGGGCAAACTTGTACCAAGAGACCCAGTACTTC
cdr3_aa: CASSLGANLYQETQYF

clone_size: -
j_call: TRBJ2-7
v_call: TRBV9
d_call: TRBD2
cdr3_nt: TGTGCCAGCAGCCCCCGGACTAGCGTTGTGGACGAGCAGTACTTC
cdr3_aa: CASSPRTSVVDEQYF

clone_size: -
j_call: TRBJ2-2
v_call: TRBV5-6
d_call: -
cdr3_nt: TGTGCCAGCAGCTTGGGATTGGGACAAACCACCGGGGAGCTGTTTTTT
cdr3_aa: CASSLGLGQTTGELFF

clone_size: -
j_call: TRBJ2-6
v_call: TRBV5-6
d_call: -
cdr3_nt: TGTGCCAGCAGCTCGACTAGATCTGGGGCCAACGTCCTGACTTTC
cdr3_aa: CASSSTRSGANVLTF

clone_size: -
j_call: TRBJ1-1
v_call: TRBV7-8
d_call: TRBD1
cdr3_nt: TGTGCCAGCAGCTTAGGTTTGGGACAGGGCCTCATGAACACTGAAGCTTTCTTT
cdr3_aa: CASSLGLGQGLMNTEAFF

clone_size: -
j_call: TRBJ2-7
v_call: TRBV4-2
d_call: -
cdr3_nt: TGTGCCAGCAGCCAAGGGCCGGGCCTACCCTACGAGCAGTACTTC
cdr3_aa: CASSQGPGLPYEQYF

clone_size: -
j_call: TRBJ2-1
v_call: TRBV5-1
d_call: -
cdr3_nt: TGCGCCAGCAGTTTGTTGGGCCAGGGAAGTGGCGATGAGCAGTTCTTC
cdr3_aa: CASSLLGQGSGDEQFF

clone_size: once
j_call: TRBJ2-5
v_call: TRBV10-3
d_call: -
cdr3_nt: TGTGCCATCAGTGACCTAACAGGGTCGGGGGAGACCCAGTACTTC
cdr3_aa: CAISDLTGSGETQYF

clone_size: -
j_call: TRBJ1-2
v_call: TRBV28
d_call: -
cdr3_nt: TGTGCCAGCAGTCCCCCGCGCCCCGACTATGGCTACACCTTC
cdr3_aa: CASSPPRPDYGYTF

clone_size: -
j_call: TRBJ1-4
v_call: TRBV28
d_call: -
cdr3_nt: TGTGCCAGCAGTTTATGGACAGGATCTAATGAAAAACTGTTTTTT
cdr3_aa: CASSLWTGSNEKLFF

clone_size: -
j_call: TRBJ2-5
v_call: TRBV5-4
d_call: -
cdr3_nt: TGTGCCAGCAGCTTAGCGGGTGTGAAAGAGACCCAGTACTTC
cdr3_aa: CASSLAGVKETQYF